The clone carrying this T cell receptor (beta chain) has a handful of counts. Germline assignment: CDR1 SGDLS and CDR2 YYNGEE. V lost 5 bases, J lost 2 bases, and 13 bases stayed unmatched. This CDR3 spans 17 amino acids. The data originate from a study of T cells after yellow fever vaccination. Universal primer sites and UMIs were introduced during 5'RACE template-switching synthesis of TCR cDNA. Each CDR3 protein is one row after TCRdb ran MiXCR on the 5' RACE reads. Of a few hundred thousand distinct CDR3 sequences in the sample, 10% to 15% were seen once. The TCR comes from a man aged 25 to 40 who received the YFV17D yellow fever vaccine. The chain links TRBV9 to TRBJ2-7; 10 nucleotides align to TRBD2. The source material was CD4+ T cells sorted from PBMCs, sampled 45 days after the yellow fever booster vaccination. For the CDR3, the DNA is TGTGCCAGCAGTCCTCAGGTGGGACTAGCGAATACCTACGAGCAGTACTTC. Translation: CASSPQVGLANTYEQYF.